The rows below give T cell receptor beta chains drawn from one sample of a study of tumor-infiltrating lymphocytes in primary liver carcinoma. TCRdb passed the multiplex PCR reads through MiXCR, listing each CDR3 protein once. The sample carries about 300,000 distinct CDR3 sequences, 60% to 80% recorded once. The sample consisted of peripheral blood. The origin of the receptors is a man in his forties with primary liver carcinoma and hepatitis B virus infection. The CDR3 runs from the conserved cysteine through the conserved F or W. Fields, in order: D gene, V gene, J gene, clone size, CDR3 DNA, CDR3 protein. D genes are given only for firm matches. The listing skips clone size in some rows; elsewhere it reads once, few, many or a size class.

D gene: TRBD2
V gene: TRBV29-1
J gene: TRBJ2-5
clone size: many
CDR3 DNA: TGCAGCGGTACGGGGGGGACTGAGACCCAGTACTTC
CDR3 protein: CSGTGGTETQYF

D gene: -
V gene: TRBV28
J gene: TRBJ1-2
clone size: few
CDR3 DNA: TGTGCCAGTAGTTTACCAGGGAGGGGCTATGGCTACACCTTC
CDR3 protein: CASSLPGRGYGYTF

D gene: TRBD2
V gene: TRBV24-1
J gene: TRBJ2-5
clone size: -
CDR3 DNA: TGTGCCACCAGTGTTCCCCAGGGTGCGGCGCGGGAGACCCAGCACTTC
CDR3 protein: CATSVPQGAARETQHF

D gene: -
V gene: TRBV11-2
J gene: TRBJ2-3
clone size: -
CDR3 DNA: TGCGCCAGCAGCTTAGATAGGGATACGCTGTATTTT
CDR3 protein: CASSLDRDTLYF

D gene: TRBD2
V gene: TRBV11-2
J gene: TRBJ2-7
clone size: few
CDR3 DNA: TGTGCCAGCAGCTTTGGACTAGTACGGTACGAGCAGTACTTC
CDR3 protein: CASSFGLVRYEQYF

D gene: TRBD2
V gene: TRBV11-1
J gene: TRBJ2-5
clone size: once
CDR3 DNA: TGTGCCAACAGCGGACTAGCGGGAGGGGATGAGACCCAGTACTTC
CDR3 protein: CANSGLAGGDETQYF

D gene: TRBD2
V gene: TRBV15
J gene: TRBJ2-7
clone size: -
CDR3 DNA: TGTGCCACCAGCAGAGATGGGAGGGTCGACGAGCAGTACTTC
CDR3 protein: CATSRDGRVDEQYF

D gene: -
V gene: TRBV6-2/TRBV6-3
J gene: TRBJ2-7
clone size: -
CDR3 DNA: TGTGCCAGCAGAACCCGGGACGCCTCCTACGAGCAGTACTTC
CDR3 protein: CASRTRDASYEQYF

D gene: TRBD1
V gene: TRBV10-3
J gene: TRBJ2-2
clone size: many
CDR3 DNA: TGTGCCATCAACCCTTCACAGGGGAGCGGGGAGCTGTTTTTT
CDR3 protein: CAINPSQGSGELFF

D gene: -
V gene: TRBV6-1
J gene: TRBJ1-5
clone size: few
CDR3 DNA: TGTGCCAGCAAGGGTAACACCAATCAGCCCCAGCATTTT
CDR3 protein: CASKGNTNQPQHF

D gene: TRBD2
V gene: TRBV28
J gene: TRBJ2-3
clone size: once
CDR3 DNA: TGTGCCAGCAGCCTTCTACCGCTAGCGGGGTACACAGATACGCAGTTTTTT
CDR3 protein: CASSLLPLAGYTDTQFF

D gene: TRBD2
V gene: TRBV6-1
J gene: TRBJ2-7
clone size: -
CDR3 DNA: TGTGCCAGCAATCGCCTAGCGGGAGGAGGGGAGCAGTACTTC
CDR3 protein: CASNRLAGGGEQYF

D gene: -
V gene: TRBV7-9
J gene: TRBJ1-2
clone size: -
CDR3 DNA: TGTGCCAGCGTGTTAGGAGGGAACAACTATGGCTACACCTTC
CDR3 protein: CASVLGGNNYGYTF

D gene: -
V gene: TRBV11-2
J gene: TRBJ2-5
clone size: -
CDR3 DNA: TGTGCCATTAGCTTACTCGGGGGTGGGAGAGAGACCCAGTACTTC
CDR3 protein: CAISLLGGGRETQYF

D gene: -
V gene: TRBV12-3/TRBV12-4
J gene: TRBJ1-1
clone size: -
CDR3 DNA: TGTGCCAGCGGTAGTGGGAACACTGAAGCTTTCTTT
CDR3 protein: CASGSGNTEAFF

D gene: -
V gene: TRBV29-1
J gene: TRBJ1-1
clone size: many
CDR3 DNA: TGCAGCGTTGAACGGGGGGGCACTGAAGCTTTCTTT
CDR3 protein: CSVERGGTEAFF

D gene: -
V gene: TRBV29-1
J gene: TRBJ1-1
clone size: -
CDR3 DNA: -
CDR3 protein: CSVGPGSGMRTEDFF

D gene: -
V gene: TRBV4-1
J gene: TRBJ2-3
clone size: -
CDR3 DNA: TGCGCCAGCAGCCAAGGGATCGGGCGGAACCCCCCAGATAGGAAGTATTTT
CDR3 protein: CASSQGIGRNPPDRKYF

D gene: TRBD1
V gene: TRBV19
J gene: TRBJ2-1
clone size: -
CDR3 DNA: TGTGCCACCGGGACAGCCAGCTCCTACAATGAGCAGTTCTTC
CDR3 protein: CATGTASSYNEQFF

D gene: -
V gene: TRBV6-1
J gene: TRBJ1-5
clone size: -
CDR3 DNA: TGTGCCAGCAGTTTCGAGCGTGGGGGGAATCAGCCCCAGCATTTT
CDR3 protein: CASSFERGGNQPQHF

D gene: -
V gene: TRBV11-3
J gene: TRBJ2-3
clone size: -
CDR3 DNA: TGTGCCAGCAGCTTAGAGGGTGCCAACACGGATACGCAGTATTTT
CDR3 protein: CASSLEGANTDTQYF

D gene: -
V gene: TRBV28
J gene: TRBJ1-3
clone size: -
CDR3 DNA: TGTGCCAGCAGCGGACTCTCTGGAAACACCATATATTTT
CDR3 protein: CASSGLSGNTIYF

D gene: -
V gene: TRBV11-1
J gene: TRBJ2-3
clone size: -
CDR3 DNA: TGTGCCAGCAGGTCGGAAAGGAGTGCAGATACGCAGTATTTT
CDR3 protein: CASRSERSADTQYF

D gene: -
V gene: TRBV10-3
J gene: TRBJ2-5
clone size: few
CDR3 DNA: TGTGCCATCAGTGAGTCGTTTGGGACCCAGCACTTC
CDR3 protein: CAISESFGTQHF

D gene: -
V gene: TRBV4-2
J gene: TRBJ2-7
clone size: many
CDR3 DNA: TGTGCCAGCAGCCAAGATCGAGGGGGGTACTACGAGCAGTACTTC
CDR3 protein: CASSQDRGGYYEQYF

D gene: TRBD2
V gene: TRBV6-2/TRBV6-3
J gene: TRBJ2-5
clone size: -
CDR3 DNA: TGTGTCATCAGTTCCGGACTAGCGAACACCCAGTACTTC
CDR3 protein: CVISSGLANTQYF

D gene: TRBD2
V gene: TRBV2
J gene: TRBJ2-5
clone size: -
CDR3 DNA: TGTGCCAGCTCCAGAAGTAGCGGGAGTGGAGAAGAGACCCAGTACTTC
CDR3 protein: CASSRSSGSGEETQYF

D gene: -
V gene: TRBV11-2
J gene: TRBJ2-3
clone size: -
CDR3 DNA: TGTGCCAGCAGCTTAGTGGCTAGCGTGAGGGGAGATACGCAATATTTT
CDR3 protein: CASSLVASVRGDTQYF

D gene: TRBD1
V gene: TRBV6-1
J gene: TRBJ1-1
clone size: -
CDR3 DNA: TGTGCCAGCAGTGGAGGAGGACAGGGGTTTTCCATGAACACTGAAGCTTTCTTT
CDR3 protein: CASSGGGQGFSMNTEAFF

D gene: TRBD2
V gene: TRBV28
J gene: TRBJ2-1
clone size: -
CDR3 DNA: TGTGCCAGCAGCCTGGGCACTAGCGGGAGCGATGGGCAGTTCTTC
CDR3 protein: CASSLGTSGSDGQFF

D gene: TRBD1
V gene: TRBV11-3
J gene: TRBJ2-1
clone size: -
CDR3 DNA: TGTGCCAGCAGCTTAATGCCGGGACAGGGTAACAATGGGCAGCTCTTC
CDR3 protein: CASSLMPGQGNNGQLF

D gene: -
V gene: TRBV12-3/TRBV12-4
J gene: TRBJ1-5
clone size: -
CDR3 DNA: TGTGCCAGCAGACTAGGGTATGGCAATCAGCCCCAGCATTTT
CDR3 protein: CASRLGYGNQPQHF

D gene: -
V gene: TRBV11-2
J gene: TRBJ1-4
clone size: -
CDR3 DNA: TGCGCCAGCAGCCTAGGGGCCGCCGCGAATGAAAAACTGTTTTTT
CDR3 protein: CASSLGAAANEKLFF

D gene: -
V gene: TRBV10-3
J gene: TRBJ2-3
clone size: many
CDR3 DNA: TGTGCCATCTCCGTCGGCACAGATACGCAGTATTTT
CDR3 protein: CAISVGTDTQYF

D gene: TRBD1
V gene: TRBV28
J gene: TRBJ1-2
clone size: -
CDR3 DNA: TGTGCCAGCAGTCCCGGGGCAGGGGGCGTCTATGGCTACACCTTC
CDR3 protein: CASSPGAGGVYGYTF

D gene: TRBD2
V gene: TRBV28
J gene: TRBJ2-7
clone size: -
CDR3 DNA: TGTGCCAGCAGTATTACTAGCGGGAGCACCTACGAGCAGTACTTC
CDR3 protein: CASSITSGSTYEQYF

D gene: -
V gene: TRBV28
J gene: TRBJ1-6
clone size: -
CDR3 DNA: TGTGCCAGCAGTTTAGGAGGGTTTGGGTCACCCCTCCACTTT
CDR3 protein: CASSLGGFGSPLHF

D gene: TRBD1
V gene: TRBV6-6
J gene: TRBJ2-3
clone size: many
CDR3 DNA: TGTGCCAGCAGTCCCTGGACAGGGGGCGCGCGCTCAGATACGCAGTATTTT
CDR3 protein: CASSPWTGGARSDTQYF

D gene: -
V gene: TRBV14
J gene: TRBJ1-1
clone size: -
CDR3 DNA: TGTGCCAGCAGCCAAGTCGGAGGGTATACTTTCTTT
CDR3 protein: CASSQVGGYTFF